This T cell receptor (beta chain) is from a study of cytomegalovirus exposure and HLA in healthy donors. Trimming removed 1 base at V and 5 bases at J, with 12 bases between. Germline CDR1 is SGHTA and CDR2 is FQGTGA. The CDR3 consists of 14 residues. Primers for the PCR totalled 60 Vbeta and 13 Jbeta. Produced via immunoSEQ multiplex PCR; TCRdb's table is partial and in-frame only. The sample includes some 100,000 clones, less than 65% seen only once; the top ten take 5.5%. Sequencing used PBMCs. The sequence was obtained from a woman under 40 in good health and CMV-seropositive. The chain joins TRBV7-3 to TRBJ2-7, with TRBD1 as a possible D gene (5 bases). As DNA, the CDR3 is TGTGCCAGCAGCTTAAGGGCAGGGATGGACGAGCAGTACTTC. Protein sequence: CASSLRAGMDEQYF.